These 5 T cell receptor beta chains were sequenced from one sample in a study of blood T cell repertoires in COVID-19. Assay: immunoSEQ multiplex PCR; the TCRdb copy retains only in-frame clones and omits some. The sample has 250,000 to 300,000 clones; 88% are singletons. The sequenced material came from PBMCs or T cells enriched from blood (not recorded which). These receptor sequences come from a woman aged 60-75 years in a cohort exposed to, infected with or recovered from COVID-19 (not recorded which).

CDR3 DNA: TGTGCCAGCAGTCTCTTTTTAGCGAAGGATGAGCAGTTCTTC. Amino acids: CASSLFLAKDEQFF. The chain carries TRBV2 and TRBJ2-1; tentatively, D is TRBD2 (5 bases). Per the germline V gene, CDR1 is SNHLY and CDR2 is FYNNEI. The CDR3 totals 14 residues. Between the trimmed V and J ends, which lost 5 bases and 8 bases, there was a span of 16 bases.

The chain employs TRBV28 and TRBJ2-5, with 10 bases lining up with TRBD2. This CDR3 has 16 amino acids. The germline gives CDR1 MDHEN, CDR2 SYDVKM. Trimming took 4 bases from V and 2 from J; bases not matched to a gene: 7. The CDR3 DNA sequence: TGTGCCAGCAGTTCCCCGGGACTAGCGAAACAAGAGACCCAGTACTTC. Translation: CASSSPGLAKQETQYF.

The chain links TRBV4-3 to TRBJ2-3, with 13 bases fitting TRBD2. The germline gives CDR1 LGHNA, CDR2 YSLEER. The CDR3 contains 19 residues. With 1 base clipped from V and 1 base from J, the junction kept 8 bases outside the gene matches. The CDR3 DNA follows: TGCGCCAGCAGCCAAGGGCGGACTAGCGGGAGTAGGGGCACAGATACGCAGTATTTT. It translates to CASSQGRTSGSRGTDTQYF.

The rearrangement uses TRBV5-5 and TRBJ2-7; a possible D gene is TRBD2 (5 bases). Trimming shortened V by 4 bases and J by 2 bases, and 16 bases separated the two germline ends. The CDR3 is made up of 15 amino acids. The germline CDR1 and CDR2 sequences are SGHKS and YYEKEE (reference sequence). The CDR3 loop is CASSPTLGTAYEQYF. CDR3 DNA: TGTGCCAGCAGCCCAACACTAGGTACCGCCTACGAGCAGTACTTC. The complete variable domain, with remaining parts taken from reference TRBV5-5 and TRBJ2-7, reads DAGVTQSPTHLIKTRGQQVTLRCSPISGHKSVSWYQQVLGQGPQFIFQYYEKEERGRGNFPDRFSARQFPNYSSELNVNALLLGDSALYLCASSPTLGTAYEQYFGPGTRLTVT.

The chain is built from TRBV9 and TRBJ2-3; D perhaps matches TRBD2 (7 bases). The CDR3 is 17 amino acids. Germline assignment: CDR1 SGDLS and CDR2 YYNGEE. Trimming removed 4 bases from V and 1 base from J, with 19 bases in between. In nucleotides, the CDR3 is TGTGCCAGCAGCCAATTAGGGGGGGGGCCCGGCACAGATACGCAGTATTTT. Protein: CASSQLGGGPGTDTQYF.